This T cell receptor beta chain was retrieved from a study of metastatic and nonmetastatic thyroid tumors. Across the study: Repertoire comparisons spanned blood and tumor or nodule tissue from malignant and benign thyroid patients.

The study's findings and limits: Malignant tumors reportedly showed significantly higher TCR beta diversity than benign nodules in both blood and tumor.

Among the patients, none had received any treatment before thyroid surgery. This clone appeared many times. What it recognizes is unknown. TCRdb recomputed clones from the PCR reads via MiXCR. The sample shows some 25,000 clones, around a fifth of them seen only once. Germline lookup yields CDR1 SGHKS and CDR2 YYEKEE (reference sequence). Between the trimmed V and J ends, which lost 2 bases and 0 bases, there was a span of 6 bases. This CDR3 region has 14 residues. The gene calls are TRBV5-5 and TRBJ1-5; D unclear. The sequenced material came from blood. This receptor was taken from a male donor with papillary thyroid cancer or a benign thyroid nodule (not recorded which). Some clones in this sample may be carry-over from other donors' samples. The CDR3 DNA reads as TGTGCCAGCAGCTTATGGGTTAGCAATCAGCCCCAGCATTTT. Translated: CASSLWVSNQPQHF. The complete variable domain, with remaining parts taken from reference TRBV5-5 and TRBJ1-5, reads DAGVTQSPTHLIKTRGQQVTLRCSPISGHKSVSWYQQVLGQGPQFIFQYYEKEERGRGNFPDRFSARQFPNYSSELNVNALLLGDSALYLCASSLWVSNQPQHFGDGTRLSIL.